Shown below are 8 T cell receptor beta chains from a single sample sequenced in a study of blood T cell repertoires in COVID-19. Measured with immunoSEQ multiplex PCR; TCRdb has only the in-frame clones, and not every one. Of 250,000 to 350,000 clones in the sample, approximately 84% are singletons; the top ten hold roughly 14%. The sample comprised peripheral blood. These receptors were collected from a person aged 70 to 85 with COVID-19, enrolled during active disease.

The genes are TRBV5-1 and TRBJ1-1; 7 bases line up with TRBD1. This CDR3 is built from 14 residues. Germline V gene sequence: CDR1 SGHRS, CDR2 YFSETQ. Losses at the gene ends were 5 bases for V and 1 base for J; bases not matched to a gene: 5. CDR3 coding DNA: TGCGCCAGCAGGGCGGGACAGCCGAACACTGAAGCTTTCTTT. Its protein product is CASRAGQPNTEAFF.

V is TRBV19 and J is TRBJ1-6; 7 nucleotides line up with TRBD1. The trim removed 3 bases at V and 7 bases at J, leaving 6 bases unmatched. CDR3 length: 15 amino acids. The germline V gene has CDR1 LNHDA and CDR2 SQIVND (reference sequence). The CDR3 bases are TGTGCCAGTAGTATCTACAGGGGATCGAATTCACCCCTCCACTTT. Translating gives CASSIYRGSNSPLHF. The entire variable domain, with the rest obtained from reference TRBV19 and TRBJ1-6, is as follows: DGGITQSPKYLFRKEGQNVTLSCEQNLNHDAMYWYRQDPGQGLRLIYYSQIVNDFQKGDIAEGYSVSREKKESFPLTVTSAQKNPTAFYLCASSIYRGSNSPLHFGNGTRLTVT.

CDR3 sequence: CATGGGGLNGYTF. The CDR3 nucleotides read TGTGCCACCGGTGGGGGGGGATTGAACGGCTACACCTTC. This chain links TRBV24-1 with TRBJ1-2; TRBD1 might be the D (5 bases). V lost 9 bases, J lost 8 bases, and 18 bases lay in between. CDR3 length: 13 residues. Germline V gene sequence: CDR1 KGHDR, CDR2 SFDVKD.

The chain recombines TRBV5-1 with TRBJ2-3; TRBD2 matches 8 bases. Germline-derived CDR1 and CDR2 are SGHRS and YFSETQ. The CDR3 covers 14 residues. V lost 6 bases, J lost 2 bases, and 5 bases stayed unmatched. The CDR3 sequence: CASNPSGPTDTQYF. The CDR3 DNA reads TGCGCCAGCAACCCTAGCGGGCCCACAGATACGCAGTATTTT.

V and J are TRBV7-2 and TRBJ2-5; 10 nucleotides match TRBD2. The V segment lost 0 bases and the J segment 0 bases; nucleotides outside the gene matches: 1. There are 16 residues in the CDR3. The germline V gene encodes CDR1 SGHTA and CDR2 FQGNSA. The CDR3 bases are TGTGCCAGCAGCTTAGCTAGCGGGGGGTACCAAGAGACCCAGTACTTC. Encoded protein: CASSLASGGYQETQYF. The full variable domain, with the rest looked up from reference TRBV7-2 and TRBJ2-5, is GAGVSQSPSNKVTEKGKDVELRCDPISGHTALYWYRQSLGQGLEFLIYFQGNSAPDKSGLPSDRFSAERTGGSVSTLTIQRTQQEDSAVYLCASSLASGGYQETQYFGPGTRLLVL.

This sequence joins TRBV6-5 and TRBJ1-6; tentatively, D is TRBD1 (6 bases). CDR1 is MNHEY and CDR2 is SVGAGI in the germline V gene. CDR3 length: 15 residues. V lost 7 bases, J lost 1 base, and 11 bases lay in between. The DNA of the CDR3 is TGTGCCAGCAATCCCACAGGGTCCTATAATTCACCCCTCCACTTT. Encoded protein: CASNPTGSYNSPLHF.

The CDR3 DNA reads as TGTGCCAGCAGTGATCAGGGTATAACCATATATTTT. Translating gives CASSDQGITIYF. The chain couples TRBV12-3 or TRBV12-4 to TRBJ1-3, with TRBD1 as a possible D gene (5 bases). The CDR3 loop spans 12 amino acids. Trimming removed 5 bases from V and 10 bases from J, with 12 bases in between.

The chain joins TRBV6-1 to TRBJ2-7; TRBD1 might be the D (6 bases). V lost 2 bases and J 0 bases, leaving 8 bases between the germline ends. This CDR3 region has 14 residues. Germline CDR1 and CDR2: MNHNS and SASEGT. This chain's CDR3 is CASSEQGFSYEQYF. CDR3 DNA: TGTGCCAGCAGTGAACAGGGGTTCTCCTACGAGCAGTACTTC.